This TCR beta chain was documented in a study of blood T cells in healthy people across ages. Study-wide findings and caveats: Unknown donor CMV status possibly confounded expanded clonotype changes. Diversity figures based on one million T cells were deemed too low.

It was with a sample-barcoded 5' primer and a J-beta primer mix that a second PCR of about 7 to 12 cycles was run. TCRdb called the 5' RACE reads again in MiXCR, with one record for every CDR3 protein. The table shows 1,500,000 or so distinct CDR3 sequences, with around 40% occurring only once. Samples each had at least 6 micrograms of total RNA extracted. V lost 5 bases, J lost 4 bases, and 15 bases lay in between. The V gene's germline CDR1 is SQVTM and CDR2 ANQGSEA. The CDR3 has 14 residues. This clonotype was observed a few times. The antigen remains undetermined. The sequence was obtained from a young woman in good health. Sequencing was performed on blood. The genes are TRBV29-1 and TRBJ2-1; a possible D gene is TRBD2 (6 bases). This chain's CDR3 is CSVRPGTFYNEQFF. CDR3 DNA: TGCAGCGTTCGGCCGGGGACTTTTTACAATGAGCAGTTCTTC.